The clone carrying this T cell receptor beta chain came up many times. Its antigen is unidentified. TCRdb reprocessed the multiplex PCR reads via MiXCR and lists one record per CDR3 protein. Seen here are 200,000 to 250,000 distinct CDR3 sequences, 32% observed once, and the top ten hold roughly 1.5%. Axillary draining lymph nodes of breast cancer patients supplied the node samples. This specimen belongs to a study of breast tumors, draining lymph nodes, adjacent tissues. Study-wide results and caveats: Compared with basal-like, luminal-like tumors shared significantly more repertoire with nontumor tissue. The data were judged consistent with most tumor T cells coming from lymph node and expanding in tumor. Tumor repertoires ranked between lymph nodes and nontumor tissue in diversity, with V and J gene preferences.

There are 13 residues in the CDR3. Trimming took 5 bases from V and 1 from J, leaving 9 bases between them. Germline V gives CDR1 LNHDA, CDR2 SQIVND (reference sequence). J is TRBJ2-7 and V is TRBV19; no clear D. Specimen: axillary lymph node tissue. The TCR was taken from a female donor with breast cancer. Some clones in this sample may be carry-over from other donors' samples. The CDR3 protein is CASSPQPSYEQYF. DNA of the CDR3: TGTGCCAGTAGTCCCCAGCCTTCCTACGAGCAGTACTTC.